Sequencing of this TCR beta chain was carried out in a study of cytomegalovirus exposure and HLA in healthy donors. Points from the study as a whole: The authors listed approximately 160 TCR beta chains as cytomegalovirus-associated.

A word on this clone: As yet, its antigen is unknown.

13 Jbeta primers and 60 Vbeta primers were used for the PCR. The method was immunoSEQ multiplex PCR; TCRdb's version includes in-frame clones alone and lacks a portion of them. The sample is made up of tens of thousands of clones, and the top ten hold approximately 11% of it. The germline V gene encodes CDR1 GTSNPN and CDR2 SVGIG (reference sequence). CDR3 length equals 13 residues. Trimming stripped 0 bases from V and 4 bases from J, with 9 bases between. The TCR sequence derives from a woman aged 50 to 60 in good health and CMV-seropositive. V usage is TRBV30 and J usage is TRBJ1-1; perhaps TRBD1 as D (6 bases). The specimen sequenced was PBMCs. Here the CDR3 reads CAWSVGGGTEAFF. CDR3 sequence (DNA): TGTGCCTGGAGTGTAGGGGGGGGCACTGAAGCTTTCTTT.